This T cell receptor (beta chain) was recovered during a study of graft-versus-host responses after intestinal transplantation. Study at large: Each recipient received anti-thymocyte globulin induction, then tacrolimus and steroids for about 3 years. Overall study results and limits: Investigators detected GvH clones in recipient marrow, with some emerging earlier in ileum or blood.

Germline CDR1 is MNHEY and CDR2 is SMNVEV (reference sequence). With 2 bases removed from V and 0 bases from J, the gap between germline ends came to 4 bases. This CDR3 contains 13 residues. In the case of this clone: The antigen remains unidentified.

Using immunoSEQ multiplex PCR, the repertoire was profiled, and TCRdb retains in-frame clones only, with some absent. In the table there are just under 85,000 clones, approximately 90% of which are singletons. J is TRBJ1-2 and V is TRBV27; no clear D gene. The receptor comes from a human donor who was the organ donor for an intestinal transplant. Sequencing was performed on unstimulated CD8+ T cells sorted from spleen or lymph node cells, taken before transplant. The CDR3 DNA reads TGTGCCAGCAGTTTAACAGCTAACTATGGCTACACCTTC. This encodes CASSLTANYGYTF.